This T cell receptor (beta chain) was sequenced for a study of T cell responses to AZD1222 COVID-19 vaccine. Study observations and caveats: Dominant CD4 TCR responses targeted spike regions 160-218 and 743-854.

With regard to this clone: Its cognate antigen is unknown.

Generated by immunoSEQ multiplex PCR, the TCRdb table keeps only in-frame clones and is missing some. The sample shows over 110,000 clones, 92% of them seen only once. The CDR3 covers 16 residues. Trimming pared 5 bases from V and 0 bases from J, leaving 14 bases between. The germline CDR1 and CDR2 sequences are SGHVS and FQNEAQ. This specimen was peripheral blood, taken on day 0 of AZD1222 vaccination. The clonotype was recovered from an adult in good health. The chain employs TRBV7-8 and TRBJ2-1; no clear D. CDR3 sequence reads: CASSKTRLSSYNEQFF. The DNA of the CDR3 is TGTGCCAGCAGCAAAACCCGACTTAGCTCCTACAATGAGCAGTTCTTC.